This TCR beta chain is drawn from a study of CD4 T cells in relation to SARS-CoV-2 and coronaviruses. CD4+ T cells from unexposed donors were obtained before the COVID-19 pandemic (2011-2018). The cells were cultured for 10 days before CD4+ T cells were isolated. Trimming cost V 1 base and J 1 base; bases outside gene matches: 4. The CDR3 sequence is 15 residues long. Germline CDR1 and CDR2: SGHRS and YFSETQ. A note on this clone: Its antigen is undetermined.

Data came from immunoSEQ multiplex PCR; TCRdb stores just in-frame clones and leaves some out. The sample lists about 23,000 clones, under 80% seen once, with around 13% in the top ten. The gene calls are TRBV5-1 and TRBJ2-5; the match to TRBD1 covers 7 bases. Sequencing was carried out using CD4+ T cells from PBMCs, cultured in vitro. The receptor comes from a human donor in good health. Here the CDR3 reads CASSLRQGSQETQYF. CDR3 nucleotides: TGCGCCAGCAGCTTGAGACAGGGCAGCCAAGAGACCCAGTACTTC. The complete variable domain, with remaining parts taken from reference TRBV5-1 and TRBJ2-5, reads KAGVTQTPRYLIKTRGQQVTLSCSPISGHRSVSWYQQTPGQGLQFLFEYFSETQRNKGNFPGRFSGRQFSNSRSEMNVSTLELGDSALYLCASSLRQGSQETQYFGPGTRLLVL.